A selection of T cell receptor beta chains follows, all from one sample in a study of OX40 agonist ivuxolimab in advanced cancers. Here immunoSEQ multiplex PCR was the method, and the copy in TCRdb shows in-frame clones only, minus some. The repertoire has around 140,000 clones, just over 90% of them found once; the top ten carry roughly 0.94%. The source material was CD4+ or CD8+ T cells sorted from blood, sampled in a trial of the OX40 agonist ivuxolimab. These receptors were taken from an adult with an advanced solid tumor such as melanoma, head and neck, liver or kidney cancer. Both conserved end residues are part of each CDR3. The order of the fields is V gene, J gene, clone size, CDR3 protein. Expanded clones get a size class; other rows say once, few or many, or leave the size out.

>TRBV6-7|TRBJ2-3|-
CASSYSGRGGTDTQYF
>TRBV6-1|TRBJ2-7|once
CASSWGGIYEQYF
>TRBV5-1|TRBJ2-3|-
CASSLRDRITQYF
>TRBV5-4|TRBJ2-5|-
CASSLAGAQKETQYF
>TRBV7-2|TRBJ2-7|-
CASSLEGTQSYEQYF
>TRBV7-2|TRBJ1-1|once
CASTLIAWTEAFF
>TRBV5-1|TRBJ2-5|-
CASSLGQEETQYF
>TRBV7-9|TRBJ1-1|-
CASSLAAGPNTEAFF
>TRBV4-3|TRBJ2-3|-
CASSRSRVPTDTQYF
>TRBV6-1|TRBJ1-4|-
CASSPNRSGEKLFF
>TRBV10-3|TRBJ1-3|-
CAISVLHVGTGDGNTIYF
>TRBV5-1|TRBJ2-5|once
CASSGGTPLLSQYF
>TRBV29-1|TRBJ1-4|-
CSANRGLDEKLFF
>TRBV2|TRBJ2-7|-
CASSARSAYEQYF
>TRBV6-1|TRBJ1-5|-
CASSTGFNQPQHF
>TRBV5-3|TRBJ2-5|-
CASSLYSHQETQYF
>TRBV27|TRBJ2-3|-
CASRGHTQYF
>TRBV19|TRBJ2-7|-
CASSIAGSSSYEQYF
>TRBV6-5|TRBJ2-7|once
CASSYSSGSGYEQYF
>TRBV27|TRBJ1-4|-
CASIPRGLREKLFF
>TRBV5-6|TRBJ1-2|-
CASSLWAGSYYGYTF
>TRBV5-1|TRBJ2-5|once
CASSGAGLEETQYF
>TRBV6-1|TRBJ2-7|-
CAVRAPYEQYF
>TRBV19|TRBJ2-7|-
CASSVRTGGYEQYF
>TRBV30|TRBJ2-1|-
CAWSVWESSYNEQFF
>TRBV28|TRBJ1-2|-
CASSSRQALVYGYTF
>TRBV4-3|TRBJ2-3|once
CASSQDPRGDTQYF
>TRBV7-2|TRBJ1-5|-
CASSPTGSGQPQHF
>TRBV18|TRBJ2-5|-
CASSPPLGGQYQETQYF
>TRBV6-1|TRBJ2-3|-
CASSVTRGTDTQYF
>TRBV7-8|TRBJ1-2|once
CASSLAPPNRDLNYGYTF
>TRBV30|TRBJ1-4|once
CAWKGELLNEKLFF
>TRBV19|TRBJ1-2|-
CASNGGQGWNYGYTF
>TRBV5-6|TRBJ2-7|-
CASSSGQGSYEQYF
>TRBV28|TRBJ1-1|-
CASSLLGRVRNTEAFF
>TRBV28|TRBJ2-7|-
CASSFGQEYEQYF
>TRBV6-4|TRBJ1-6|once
CASSDQENSPLHF
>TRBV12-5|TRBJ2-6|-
CASGLVMVGQGGLGANVLTF
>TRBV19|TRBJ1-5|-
CASEQGNQPQHF
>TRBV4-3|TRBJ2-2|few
CASSQDPRGDTGELFF